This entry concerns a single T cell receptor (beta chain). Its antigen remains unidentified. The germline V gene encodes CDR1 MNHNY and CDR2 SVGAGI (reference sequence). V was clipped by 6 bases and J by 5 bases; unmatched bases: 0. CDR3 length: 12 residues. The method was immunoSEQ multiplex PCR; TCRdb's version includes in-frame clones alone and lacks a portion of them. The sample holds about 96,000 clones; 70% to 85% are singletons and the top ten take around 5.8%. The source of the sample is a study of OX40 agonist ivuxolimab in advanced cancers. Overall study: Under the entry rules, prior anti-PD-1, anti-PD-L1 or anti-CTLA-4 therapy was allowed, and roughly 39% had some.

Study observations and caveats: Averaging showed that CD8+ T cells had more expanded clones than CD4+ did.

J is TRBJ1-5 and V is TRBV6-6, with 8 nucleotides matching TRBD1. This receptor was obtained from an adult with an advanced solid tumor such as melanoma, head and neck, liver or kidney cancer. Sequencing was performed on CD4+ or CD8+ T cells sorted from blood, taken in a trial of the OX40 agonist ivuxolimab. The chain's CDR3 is CASRTGDQPQHF. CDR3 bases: TGTGCCAGCAGGACAGGGGATCAGCCCCAGCATTTT.